This is a list of T cell receptor beta chains from one sample in a study of OX40 agonist ivuxolimab in advanced cancers. The method was immunoSEQ multiplex PCR; TCRdb's version includes in-frame clones alone and lacks a portion of them. The repertoire holds roughly 100,000 clones, approximately 87% seen once, with 5.5% in the top ten. Sequencing was performed on CD4+ or CD8+ T cells sorted from blood, taken in a trial of the OX40 agonist ivuxolimab. These receptors were obtained from an adult with an advanced solid tumor such as melanoma, head and neck, liver or kidney cancer. Both conserved end residues are part of each CDR3. The D gene is left open where the match is weak. Not every row has a clone size; where given, it reads once, few, many or a size class.

J: TRBJ1-4
D: NA
length: 19
V: TRBV2
size: NA
DNA: TGTGCCAGCAGTGAAGCGCTTCTCCTAGGCACGGCAACTAATGAAAAACTGTTTTTT
CDR3: CASSEALLLGTATNEKLFF

J: TRBJ2-7
D: TRBD2
length: 12
V: TRBV11-3
size: NA
DNA: TGTGCCAGCAGCTTACCTGGGGAGGGGTTGTACTTC
CDR3: CASSLPGEGLYF

J: TRBJ2-3
D: TRBD2
length: 17
V: TRBV5-1
size: NA
DNA: TGCGCCAGCAGATCAAGCATAGCGGGGGGTCGGGGAGATACGCAGTATTTT
CDR3: CASRSSIAGGRGDTQYF

J: TRBJ2-6
D: TRBD2
length: 16
V: TRBV13
size: NA
DNA: TGTGCCAGCAGCCCCGAGCGGGGCTCTGGGGCCAACGTCCTGACTTTC
CDR3: CASSPERGSGANVLTF

J: TRBJ1-1
D: NA
length: 12
V: TRBV7-2
size: NA
DNA: TGTGCCAGCAGCTTAGTTGGATCTGAAGCTTTCTTT
CDR3: CASSLVGSEAFF

J: TRBJ2-7
D: NA
length: 10
V: TRBV25-1
size: NA
DNA: TGTGCCAGCAGTAGGATGGAGCAGTACTTC
CDR3: CASSRMEQYF

J: TRBJ1-3
D: NA
length: 16
V: TRBV7-7
size: once
DNA: TGTGCTAGCAGCCGACGAGGGCTGGACTCTGGAAACACCATATATTTT
CDR3: CASSRRGLDSGNTIYF

J: TRBJ1-5
D: NA
length: 13
V: TRBV27
size: NA
DNA: TGTGCCAGCAGCTCCTCTCTGTTGCAGCCCCAGCATTTT
CDR3: CASSSSLLQPQHF

J: TRBJ1-4
D: NA
length: 12
V: TRBV7-9
size: NA
DNA: TGTGCCAGCAGCTTAGTTGGGGAAAAACTGTTTTTT
CDR3: CASSLVGEKLFF

J: TRBJ1-1
D: TRBD1
length: 16
V: TRBV5-1
size: NA
DNA: TGCGCCAGCAGCTTGGGAAGGACAGGGGGGGACACTGAAGCTTTCTTT
CDR3: CASSLGRTGGDTEAFF

J: TRBJ1-2
D: NA
length: 13
V: TRBV19
size: once
DNA: TGTGCCAGTACCCTTGGTCCCATGGCCGGCTACACCTTC
CDR3: CASTLGPMAGYTF

J: TRBJ1-5
D: NA
length: 14
V: TRBV2
size: few
DNA: TGTGCCAGCGATCTTCGGGAACTCAATCAGCCCCAGCATTTT
CDR3: CASDLRELNQPQHF

J: TRBJ1-2
D: NA
length: 13
V: TRBV19
size: NA
DNA: TGTGCCAGTAGTATACCAGGGAGCTATGGCTACACCTTC
CDR3: CASSIPGSYGYTF

J: TRBJ2-2
D: NA
length: 14
V: TRBV15
size: NA
DNA: TGTGCCACCAGCAGAGATCTAGGGCCCGGGGAGCTGTTTTTT
CDR3: CATSRDLGPGELFF

J: TRBJ1-5
D: NA
length: 13
V: TRBV6-5
size: NA
DNA: TGTGCCAGCAGTGCCAGCTCCGGGCAGCCCCAGCATTTT
CDR3: CASSASSGQPQHF

J: TRBJ2-7
D: TRBD2
length: 15
V: TRBV7-9
size: few
DNA: TGTGCCAGCAGCAAGGGACTAGCGGGGACCTACGAGCAGTACTTC
CDR3: CASSKGLAGTYEQYF

J: TRBJ2-7
D: TRBD2
length: 15
V: TRBV7-2
size: NA
DNA: TGTGCCAGCAGCCCAGAGCTAGCGGGGGCGGGGGAGCAGTACTTC
CDR3: CASSPELAGAGEQYF

J: TRBJ1-2
D: TRBD1
length: 14
V: TRBV6-1
size: NA
DNA: TGTGCCAGCAGCCGGGACAGCTTGAGCTATGGCTACACCTTC
CDR3: CASSRDSLSYGYTF

J: TRBJ2-2
D: TRBD1
length: 17
V: TRBV7-8
size: NA
DNA: TGTGCCAGCAGCTTAGCCGCATGGACAGGGTCCACCGGGGAGCTGTTTTTT
CDR3: CASSLAAWTGSTGELFF

J: TRBJ1-5
D: TRBD1
length: 14
V: TRBV2
size: NA
DNA: TGTGCCAGCAGCGGACAGGGGTCCGATCAGCCCCAGCATTTT
CDR3: CASSGQGSDQPQHF

J: TRBJ1-2
D: NA
length: 14
V: TRBV7-9
size: NA
DNA: TGTGCCAGCAGCTTGGCAGGCCTTAATTATGGCTACACCTTC
CDR3: CASSLAGLNYGYTF

J: TRBJ1-1
D: TRBD1
length: 12
V: TRBV6-6
size: NA
DNA: TGTGCCAGCAGTTACGCAGGGGGCAGGGCTTTCTTT
CDR3: CASSYAGGRAFF

J: TRBJ2-7
D: TRBD2
length: 16
V: TRBV7-8
size: NA
DNA: TGTGCCAGCAGCTTAGGGGTAGCGGGACTATCCTACGAGCAGTACTTC
CDR3: CASSLGVAGLSYEQYF

J: TRBJ1-1
D: NA
length: 14
V: TRBV7-8
size: NA
DNA: TGTGCCAGCAGCTCGAAAGACAGGAACACTGAAGCTTTCTTT
CDR3: CASSSKDRNTEAFF

J: TRBJ1-2
D: NA
length: 15
V: TRBV18
size: NA
DNA: TGTGCCAGCTCACCAGTGGCGGGAGAGAGCGTGGGCTACACCTTC
CDR3: CASSPVAGESVGYTF

J: TRBJ2-2
D: NA
length: 15
V: TRBV4-3
size: NA
DNA: TGCGCCAGCAGCCCCCGGGGGGCGTACACCGGGGAGCTGTTTTTT
CDR3: CASSPRGAYTGELFF

J: TRBJ2-5
D: TRBD2
length: 13
V: TRBV30
size: NA
DNA: TGTGCCTGGTCGACTAGCGGGACGGGGGCCCAGTACTTC
CDR3: CAWSTSGTGAQYF

J: TRBJ2-2
D: NA
length: 15
V: TRBV7-9
size: once
DNA: TGTGCCAGCAGCTTATTGGCGATTGGAGCCGGGGAGCTGTTTTTT
CDR3: CASSLLAIGAGELFF

J: TRBJ1-6
D: NA
length: 15
V: TRBV6-4
size: NA
DNA: TGTGCCAGCAGTGTCAGACCGGGCGGTAATTCACCCCTCCACTTT
CDR3: CASSVRPGGNSPLHF

J: TRBJ1-1
D: TRBD1
length: 12
V: TRBV27
size: NA
DNA: TGTGCCACCGGGGACAGGGGCACTGAAGCTTTCTTT
CDR3: CATGDRGTEAFF

J: TRBJ1-2
D: NA
length: 14
V: TRBV11-2
size: NA
DNA: TGTGCCAGCAGCTTTTTTAAGGCCGAGGCCCCCTACACCTTC
CDR3: CASSFFKAEAPYTF

J: TRBJ1-1
D: NA
length: 12
V: TRBV5-5
size: NA
DNA: TGTGCCAGCAGCTTACAGCACACTGAAGCTTTCTTT
CDR3: CASSLQHTEAFF

J: TRBJ1-5
D: NA
length: 12
V: TRBV7-9
size: NA
DNA: TGTGCCAGCAGCTCAAAGGGGCAACCCCAGCATTTT
CDR3: CASSSKGQPQHF

J: TRBJ2-5
D: NA
length: 14
V: TRBV18
size: NA
DNA: TGTGCCAGCTCACCTCGGGGGTCCAGGGAGACCCAGTACTTC
CDR3: CASSPRGSRETQYF

J: TRBJ2-7
D: NA
length: 16
V: TRBV11-2
size: NA
DNA: TGTGCCAGCAGTCCCTACCCCGGGGAGTCTTCCTACGAGCAGTACTTC
CDR3: CASSPYPGESSYEQYF

J: TRBJ2-1
D: NA
length: 13
V: TRBV7-3
size: NA
DNA: TGTGCCAGCAGCTTAAACAGGGACAATGAGCAGTTCTTC
CDR3: CASSLNRDNEQFF

J: TRBJ2-7
D: TRBD1
length: 14
V: TRBV18
size: NA
DNA: TGTGCCAGCTCACCGGGACAGGGGGCTTACGAGCAGTACTTC
CDR3: CASSPGQGAYEQYF

J: TRBJ1-1
D: TRBD1
length: 15
V: TRBV15
size: NA
DNA: TGTGCCATCGGTGGGACAGGGATGGCGGGCACTGAAGCTTTCTTT
CDR3: CAIGGTGMAGTEAFF

J: TRBJ1-4
D: NA
length: 17
V: TRBV5-8
size: NA
DNA: TGTGCCAGCAGCTCCCGGACCGGCGTGACAACTAATGAAAAACTGTTTTTT
CDR3: CASSSRTGVTTNEKLFF

J: TRBJ1-3
D: NA
length: 16
V: TRBV9
size: NA
DNA: TGTGCCAGCAGCCCTCATCTCGGACAAACCCGAAACACCATATATTTT
CDR3: CASSPHLGQTRNTIYF

J: TRBJ2-3
D: TRBD1
length: 16
V: TRBV11-3
size: NA
DNA: TGTGCCAGCAGCGGTGACAGGGGGCCCCCAGCAGATACGCAGTATTTT
CDR3: CASSGDRGPPADTQYF

J: TRBJ1-4
D: NA
length: 15
V: TRBV11-3
size: NA
DNA: TGTGCCAGCAGCTCCGCAGGGGTGACTAATGAAAAACTGTTTTTT
CDR3: CASSSAGVTNEKLFF

J: TRBJ2-1
D: TRBD2
length: 15
V: TRBV4-3
size: NA
DNA: TGCGCCAGCAGCCAGGGGACTAGCGCCTACAATGAGCAGTTCTTC
CDR3: CASSQGTSAYNEQFF

J: TRBJ2-1
D: TRBD2
length: 14
V: TRBV6-5
size: NA
DNA: TGTGCCAGCGGTTTAGCGGGGGGGCAACATGAGCAGTTCTTC
CDR3: CASGLAGGQHEQFF

J: TRBJ2-1
D: NA
length: 13
V: TRBV6-1
size: NA
DNA: TGTGCCAGCAGAAGAACAGGTAACAATGAGCAGTTCTTC
CDR3: CASRRTGNNEQFF

J: TRBJ2-5
D: TRBD2
length: 13
V: TRBV7-7
size: few
DNA: TGTGCTAGCAGCTTAGATCGGGGGGGGACCCAGTACTTC
CDR3: CASSLDRGGTQYF

J: TRBJ1-6
D: NA
length: 16
V: TRBV23-1
size: NA
DNA: TGCGCCAGCAGCCCCCCCCGGCCAGTCTGGAATTCACCCCTCCACTTT
CDR3: CASSPPRPVWNSPLHF

J: TRBJ2-2
D: NA
length: 17
V: TRBV27
size: NA
DNA: TGTGCCAGCAGTTTATCGAAGGCGGAGGGAGCCACCGGGGAGCTGTTTTTT
CDR3: CASSLSKAEGATGELFF

J: TRBJ1-2
D: NA
length: 13
V: TRBV7-2
size: NA
DNA: TGTGCCAGCAGCTTATGGGGGGCGTTCGGCTACACCTTC
CDR3: CASSLWGAFGYTF

J: TRBJ1-1
D: NA
length: 15
V: TRBV7-2
size: few
DNA: TGTGCCAGCAGCTTAGAGGGTCGGGTGAGGACTGAAGCTTTCTTT
CDR3: CASSLEGRVRTEAFF

J: TRBJ1-1
D: NA
length: 15
V: TRBV11-2
size: once
DNA: TGTGCCAGCAGCTCCAGGACAGCCTTCGGCACTGAAGCTTTCTTT
CDR3: CASSSRTAFGTEAFF

J: TRBJ1-1
D: NA
length: 14
V: TRBV27
size: NA
DNA: TGTGCCAGCAGTTTATCTTCAGTGGGCACTGAAGCTTTCTTT
CDR3: CASSLSSVGTEAFF

J: TRBJ1-1
D: NA
length: 15
V: TRBV6-6
size: NA
DNA: TGTGCCAGCAGTTACTCGATTGGGTGGGACACTGAAGCTTTCTTT
CDR3: CASSYSIGWDTEAFF

J: TRBJ1-2
D: NA
length: 15
V: TRBV27
size: NA
DNA: TGTGCCAGCAGTCCCCGGGGGCAAGATAACTATGGCTACACCTTC
CDR3: CASSPRGQDNYGYTF

J: TRBJ2-7
D: TRBD2
length: 15
V: TRBV6-4
size: NA
DNA: TGTGCCAGCAGTCCCGAAGCGGGAGGCTATTACGAGCAGTACTTC
CDR3: CASSPEAGGYYEQYF